This TCR beta chain was observed in a study of shared T cell receptors in the human thymus. Some clones are missing from TCRdb's copy, which holds only in-frame ones; the method was immunoSEQ multiplex PCR. The sample carries about 710,000 clones, around 87% recorded once. V was shortened by 4 bases and J by 0 bases, with 14 bases between the two germline ends. Germline assignment: CDR1 SGHTS and CDR2 YDEGEE. The CDR3 has 16 residues. This sample also appeared in a second study, on human thymus T cells. That paper states: Thymic resections from corrective heart surgery supplied the tissue. What appeared biased in thymic and blood repertoires was the usage of V and J genes. Thymic repertoires of unrelated individuals were reported in related research to overlap highly.

The rearrangement joins TRBV5-8 to TRBJ1-5, with TRBD1 as a possible D gene (6 bases). What was sequenced was thymocytes. This TCR was sampled from a boy younger than two with a congenital heart defect. The CDR3 reads CASSTGQIDSNQPQHF. The CDR3 DNA sequence: TGTGCCAGCAGCACCGGACAGATTGATAGCAATCAGCCCCAGCATTTT.